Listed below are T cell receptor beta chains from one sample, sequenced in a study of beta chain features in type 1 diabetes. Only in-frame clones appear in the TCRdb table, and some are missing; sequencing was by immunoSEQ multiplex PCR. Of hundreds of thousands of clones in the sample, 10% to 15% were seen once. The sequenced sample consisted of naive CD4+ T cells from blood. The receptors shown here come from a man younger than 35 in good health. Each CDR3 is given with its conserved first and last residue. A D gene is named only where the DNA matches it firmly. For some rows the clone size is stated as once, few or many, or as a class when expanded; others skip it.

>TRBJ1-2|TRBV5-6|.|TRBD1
CASSLSEGARGYTF
TGTGCCAGCAGCTTGTCGGAGGGGGCGCGCGGCTACACCTTC
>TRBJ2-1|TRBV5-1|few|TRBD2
CASSRSGDYNEQFF
TGCGCCAGTTCCCGGAGCGGGGACTACAATGAGCAGTTCTTC
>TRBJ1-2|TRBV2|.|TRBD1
CASSEFRPGTGEGYTF
TGTGCCAGCAGTGAATTTCGGCCCGGGACAGGGGAGGGCTACACCTTC
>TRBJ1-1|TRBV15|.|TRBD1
CATSRIQGVGTEAFF
TGTGCCACCAGCAGGATACAGGGGGTGGGCACTGAAGCTTTCTTT
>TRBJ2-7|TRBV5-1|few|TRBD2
CASSLSPSGSSYEQYF
TGCGCCAGCAGCTTGTCGCCTAGCGGGAGCTCCTACGAGCAGTACTTC
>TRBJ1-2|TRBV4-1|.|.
CASSQDRIYGYTF
TGCGCCAGCAGCCAAGACAGAATCTATGGCTACACCTTC
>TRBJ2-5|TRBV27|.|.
CARGGGETQYF
TGTGCCAGAGGGGGGGGAGAGACCCAGTACTTC
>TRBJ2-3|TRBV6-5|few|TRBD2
CASRTSGYTDTQYF
TGTGCCAGCAGGACTAGCGGGTACACAGATACGCAGTATTTT
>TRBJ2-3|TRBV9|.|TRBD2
CASSVVTSGRLTDTQYF
TGTGCCAGCAGCGTAGTGACTAGCGGGAGACTCACAGATACGCAGTATTTT
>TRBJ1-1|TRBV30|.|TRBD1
CAWTDRVDTEAFF
TGTGCCTGGACGGACAGGGTTGACACTGAAGCTTTCTTT
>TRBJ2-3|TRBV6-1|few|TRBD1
CASTRGGSADTQYF
TGTGCCAGCACAAGAGGGGGCTCGGCAGATACGCAGTATTTT
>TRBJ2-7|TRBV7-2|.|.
CASSLATLAREQYF
TGTGCCAGCAGCTTAGCGACCCTAGCGAGAGAGCAGTACTTC
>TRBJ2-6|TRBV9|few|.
CASSVTGTGANVLTF
TGTGCCAGCAGCGTTACAGGGACTGGGGCCAACGTCCTGACTTTC
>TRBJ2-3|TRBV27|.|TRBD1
CASSLRSAGGLDTQYF
TGTGCCAGCAGTTTGAGGTCGGCAGGGGGCTTGGATACGCAGTATTTT
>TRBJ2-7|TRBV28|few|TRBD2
CASSPSGRGDEQYF
TGTGCCAGCAGTCCTAGCGGGAGGGGGGACGAGCAGTACTTC
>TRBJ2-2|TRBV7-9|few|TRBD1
CASSPDRGYTGELFF
TGTGCCAGCAGCCCAGACAGGGGATACACCGGGGAGCTGTTTTTT
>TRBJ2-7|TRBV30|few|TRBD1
CACPRDRASYEQYF
TGTGCCTGCCCCCGGGACAGGGCCTCCTACGAGCAGTACTTC
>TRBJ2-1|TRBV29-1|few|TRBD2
CSVDGAGGVKVYNEQFF
TGCAGCGTTGATGGGGCGGGGGGGGTCAAGGTCTACAATGAGCAGTTCTTC
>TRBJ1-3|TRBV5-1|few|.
CASSLSVGFGNTIYF
TGCGCCAGCAGCTTGTCGGTCGGGTTTGGAAACACCATATATTTT
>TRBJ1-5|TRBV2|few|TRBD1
CASRGDRGLYQPQHF
TGTGCCAGCAGAGGGGACAGGGGTTTGTATCAGCCCCAGCATTTT
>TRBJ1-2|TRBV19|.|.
CASSGRWSGSGYTF
TGTGCCAGTAGTGGGCGATGGTCAGGCAGCGGCTACACCTTC
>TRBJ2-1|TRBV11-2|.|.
CASNLGTPSYNEQFF
TGTGCCAGTAATTTAGGGACTCCCTCCTACAATGAGCAGTTCTTC
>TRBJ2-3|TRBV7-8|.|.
CASSLVAFPDTQYF
TGTGCCAGCAGCTTAGTTGCGTTCCCAGATACGCAGTATTTT
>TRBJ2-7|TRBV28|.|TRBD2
CASSLIAGAHEQYF
TGTGCCAGCAGTTTAATAGCGGGAGCCCACGAGCAGTACTTC
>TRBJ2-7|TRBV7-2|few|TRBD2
CASSFGSGRAYGEQYF
TGTGCCAGCAGCTTCGGTAGCGGGAGGGCCTATGGCGAGCAGTACTTC
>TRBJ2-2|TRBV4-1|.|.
CASSQILLVLTGELFF
TGCGCCAGCAGCCAAATTCTTCTAGTCTTGACCGGGGAGCTGTTTTTT
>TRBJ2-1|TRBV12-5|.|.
CASGLGTENYNEQFF
TGTGCTAGTGGTTTGGGGACAGAAAACTACAATGAGCAGTTCTTC
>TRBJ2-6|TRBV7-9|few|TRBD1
CASSARDRGTSGQTNVLTF
TGTGCCAGCAGCGCCCGGGACAGGGGAACATCTGGTCAGACCAACGTCCTGACTTTC
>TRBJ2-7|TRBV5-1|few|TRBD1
CASSLRGRGRTYEQYF
TGCGCCAGCAGCTTGAGGGGCAGGGGGCGGACCTACGAGCAGTACTTC
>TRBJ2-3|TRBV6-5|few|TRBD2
CASSRQWTSPDTQYF
TGTGCCAGCAGTCGACAATGGACTAGCCCAGATACGCAGTATTTT
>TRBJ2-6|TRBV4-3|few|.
CASSQDWQGTGANVLTF
TGCGCCAGCAGCCAAGATTGGCAGGGGACTGGGGCCAACGTCCTGACTTTC
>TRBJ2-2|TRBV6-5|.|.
CASSYGTGTMAGELFF
TGTGCCAGCAGTTACGGGACCGGGACAATGGCCGGGGAGCTGTTTTTT
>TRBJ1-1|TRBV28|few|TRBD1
CASSPRGEAFF
TGTGCCAGCAGTCCCAGGGGGGAAGCTTTCTTT
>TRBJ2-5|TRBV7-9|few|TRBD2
CASSFGGETQYF
TGTGCCAGCAGCTTCGGGGGGGAGACCCAGTACTTC
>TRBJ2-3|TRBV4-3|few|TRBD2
CASSQISGGFTDTQYF
TGCGCCAGCAGCCAAATAAGCGGGGGGTTCACAGATACGCAGTATTTT
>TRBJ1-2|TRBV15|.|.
CATSREGRDHGYTF
TGTGCCACCAGCAGAGAGGGGAGGGATCATGGCTACACCTTC
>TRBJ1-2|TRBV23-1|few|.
CASTNRDIRSGGYTF
TGCGCCAGTACTAACCGGGACATCCGATCGGGGGGCTACACCTTC
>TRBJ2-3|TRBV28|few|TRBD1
CASTLTDRPRADTQYF
TGTGCCAGCACCTTAACGGACAGGCCGAGGGCAGATACGCAGTATTTT
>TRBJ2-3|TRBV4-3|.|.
CASSQDSGRTDTQYF
TGCGCCAGCAGCCAAGATTCTGGGAGGACAGATACGCAGTATTTT
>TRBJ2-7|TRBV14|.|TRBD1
CASSHPFGQVETYEQYF
TGTGCCAGCAGCCACCCCTTCGGACAGGTCGAGACCTACGAGCAGTACTTC
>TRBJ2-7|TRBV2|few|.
CASSGRYEQYF
TGTGCCAGCAGTGGCAGGTACGAGCAGTACTTC
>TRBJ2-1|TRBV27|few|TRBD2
CASTPLAGAWNEQFF
TGTGCCAGCACCCCACTAGCGGGGGCCTGGAATGAGCAGTTCTTC
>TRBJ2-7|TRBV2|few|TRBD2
CASSDGGGTYEQYF
TGTGCCAGCAGTGACGGCGGGGGGACCTACGAGCAGTACTTC
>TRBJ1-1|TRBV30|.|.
CAWSDIGDTEAFF
TGTGCCTGGAGTGACATCGGGGACACTGAAGCTTTCTTT
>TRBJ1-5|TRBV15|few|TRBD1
CATSRDRDSTLPQHF
TGTGCCACCAGCAGAGATCGGGACAGTACTCTGCCCCAGCATTTT
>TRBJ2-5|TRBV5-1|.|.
CASSLVPGGETQYF
TGCGCCAGCAGCTTGGTCCCGGGTGGCGAGACCCAGTACTTC
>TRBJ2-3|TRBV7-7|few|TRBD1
CASSQGTAPTDTQYF
TGTGCCAGCAGCCAAGGGACAGCTCCCACAGATACGCAGTATTTT
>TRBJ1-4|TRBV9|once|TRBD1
CASSGKLTGGIEKLFF
TGTGCCAGCAGCGGAAAACTGACAGGGGGTATTGAAAAACTGTTTTTT
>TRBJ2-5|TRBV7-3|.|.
CASSLGGRGFQETQYF
TGTGCCAGCAGCTTAGGAGGTCGAGGGTTCCAAGAGACCCAGTACTTC
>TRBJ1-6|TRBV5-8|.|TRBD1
CASRDRPPGSPLHF
TGTGCCAGCAGGGACAGGCCTCCGGGATCACCCCTCCACTTT
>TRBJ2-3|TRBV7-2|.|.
CASSFQGPGTDTQYF
TGTGCCAGCAGCTTTCAGGGGCCAGGCACAGATACGCAGTATTTT
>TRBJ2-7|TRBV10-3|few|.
CAITPGYEQYF
TGTGCCATCACCCCCGGCTACGAGCAGTACTTC